The clone carrying this T cell receptor beta chain was counted once. These data are taken from a study of blood T cell repertoires in COVID-19. Data came from immunoSEQ multiplex PCR; TCRdb stores just in-frame clones and leaves some out. The sample yields about 63,000 clones, 70% to 80% seen once. The germline V gene encodes CDR1 SGHVS and CDR2 FQNEAQ. The CDR3 runs 15 residues. The V and J ends lost 5 bases and 0 bases respectively, with 13 bases between them. Source material: peripheral blood. This clonotype originated in a human donor in a cohort sampled during active COVID-19. The rearrangement links TRBV7-8 to TRBJ1-1; maybe TRBD1 (5 bases). The CDR3 DNA sequence: TGTGCCAGCAGCCCCGAGACAGTGATGAACACTGAAGCTTTCTTT. Encoded protein: CASSPETVMNTEAFF. Looking up the rest from reference TRBV7-8 and TRBJ1-1 gives the full variable domain: GAGVSQSPRYKVAKRGQDVALRCDPISGHVSLFWYQQALGQGPEFLTYFQNEAQLDKSGLPSDRFFAERPEGSVSTLKIQRTQQEDSAVYLCASSPETVMNTEAFFGQGTRLTVV.